This TCR beta chain was retrieved from a study of blood T cell repertoires in COVID-19. About the research overall: The study drew acute and convalescent COVID-19 samples from the United States, Italy and Spain. PBMCs, B-cell-depleted T cells, or T cells were the source of the cDNA or gDNA that made up the material.

Methods used by the authors: The assay estimated nucleated cells by amplifying reference gene primers. Repertoires were generated with immunoSEQ multiplex PCR, while TCRdb's copy carries only in-frame clones and drops some. V and J calls and clone size come straight from that table; D and trimming were deduced from the DNA. This sample has approximately 230,000 clones, with about 86% found just once. Germline assignment: CDR1 MNHEY and CDR2 SVGAGI. Trimming at V came to 5 bases and at J to 7 bases, leaving 10 bases not matched to a gene. The CDR3 is 15 amino acids. The clonotype originates from a man older than 75 with acute or convalescent COVID-19. The chain couples TRBV6-5 to TRBJ1-5; 8 bases match TRBD1. Specimen: peripheral blood. The chain's CDR3 is CASSPQGVVRQPQHF. In nucleotides, the CDR3 is TGTGCCAGCAGTCCACAGGGGGTGGTGAGGCAGCCCCAGCATTTT.